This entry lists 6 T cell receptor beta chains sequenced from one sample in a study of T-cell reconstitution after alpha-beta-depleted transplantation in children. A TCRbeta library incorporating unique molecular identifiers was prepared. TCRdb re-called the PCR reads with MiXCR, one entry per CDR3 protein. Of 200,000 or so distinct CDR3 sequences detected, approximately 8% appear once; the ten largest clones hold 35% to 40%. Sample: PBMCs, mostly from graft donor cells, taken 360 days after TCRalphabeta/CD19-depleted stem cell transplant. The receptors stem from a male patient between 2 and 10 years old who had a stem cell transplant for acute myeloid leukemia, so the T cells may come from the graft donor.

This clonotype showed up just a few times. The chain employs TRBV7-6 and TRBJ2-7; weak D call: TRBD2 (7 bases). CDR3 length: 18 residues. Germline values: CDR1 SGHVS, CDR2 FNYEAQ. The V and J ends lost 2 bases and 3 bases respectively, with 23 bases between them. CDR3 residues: CASSLSVPSGSRGYEQYF. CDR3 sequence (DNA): TGTGCCAGCAGCTTAAGTGTGCCTAGCGGTTCCAGGGGCTACGAGCAGTACTTC.

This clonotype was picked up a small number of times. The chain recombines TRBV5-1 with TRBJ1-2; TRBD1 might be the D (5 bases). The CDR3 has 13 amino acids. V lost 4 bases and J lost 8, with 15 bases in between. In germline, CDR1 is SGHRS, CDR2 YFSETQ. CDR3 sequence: CASSRLGEGGYTF. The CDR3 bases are TGCGCCAGCAGCCGCTTAGGGGAGGGCGGCTACACCTTC.

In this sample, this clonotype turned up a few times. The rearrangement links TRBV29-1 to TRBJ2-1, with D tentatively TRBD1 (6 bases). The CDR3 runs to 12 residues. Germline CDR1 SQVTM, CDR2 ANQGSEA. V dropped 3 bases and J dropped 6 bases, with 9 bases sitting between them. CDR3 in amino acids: CSVDRGGNEQFF. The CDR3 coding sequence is TGCAGCGTTGACAGGGGTGGCAATGAGCAGTTCTTC.

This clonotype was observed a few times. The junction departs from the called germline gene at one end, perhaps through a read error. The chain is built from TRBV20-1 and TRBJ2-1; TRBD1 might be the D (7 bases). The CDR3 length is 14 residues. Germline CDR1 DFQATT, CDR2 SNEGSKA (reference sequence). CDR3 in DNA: TGCAGTGCCAGCAGGGGGGATTCCTACAAAGAGCAGTTCTTC. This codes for CSASRGDSYKEQFF.

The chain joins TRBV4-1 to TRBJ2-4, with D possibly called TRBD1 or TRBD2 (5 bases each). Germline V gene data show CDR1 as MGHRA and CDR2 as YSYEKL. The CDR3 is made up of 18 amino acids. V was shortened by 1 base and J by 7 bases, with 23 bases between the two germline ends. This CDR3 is CASSQGRDGGLRANIQYF. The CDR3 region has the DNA TGCGCCAGCAGCCAAGGAAGGGATGGGGGTCTCCGAGCGAACATTCAGTACTTC.

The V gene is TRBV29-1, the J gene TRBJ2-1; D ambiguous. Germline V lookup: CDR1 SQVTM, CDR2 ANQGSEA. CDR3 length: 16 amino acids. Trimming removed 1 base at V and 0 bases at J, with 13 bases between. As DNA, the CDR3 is TGCAGCGTTGAAGTTCACAGCTCTAGCTCCTACAATGAGCAGTTCTTC. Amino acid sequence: CSVEVHSSSSYNEQFF.